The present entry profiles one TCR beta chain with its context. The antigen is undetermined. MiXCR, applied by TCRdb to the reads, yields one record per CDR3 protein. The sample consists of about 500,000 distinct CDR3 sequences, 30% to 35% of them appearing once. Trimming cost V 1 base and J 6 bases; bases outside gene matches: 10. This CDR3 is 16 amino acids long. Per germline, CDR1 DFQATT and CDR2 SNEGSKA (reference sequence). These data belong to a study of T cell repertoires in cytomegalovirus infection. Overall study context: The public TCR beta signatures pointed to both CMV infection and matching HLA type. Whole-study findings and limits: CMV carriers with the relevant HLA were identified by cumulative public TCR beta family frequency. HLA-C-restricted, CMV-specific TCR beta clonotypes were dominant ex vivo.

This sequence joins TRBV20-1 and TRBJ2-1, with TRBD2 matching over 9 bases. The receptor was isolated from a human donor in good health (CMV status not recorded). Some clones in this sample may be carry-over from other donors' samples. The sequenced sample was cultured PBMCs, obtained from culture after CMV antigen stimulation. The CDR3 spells CSARAPPAGGRNEQFF. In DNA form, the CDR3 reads TGCAGTGCTAGAGCCCCACCCGCGGGAGGGCGCAATGAGCAGTTCTTC.